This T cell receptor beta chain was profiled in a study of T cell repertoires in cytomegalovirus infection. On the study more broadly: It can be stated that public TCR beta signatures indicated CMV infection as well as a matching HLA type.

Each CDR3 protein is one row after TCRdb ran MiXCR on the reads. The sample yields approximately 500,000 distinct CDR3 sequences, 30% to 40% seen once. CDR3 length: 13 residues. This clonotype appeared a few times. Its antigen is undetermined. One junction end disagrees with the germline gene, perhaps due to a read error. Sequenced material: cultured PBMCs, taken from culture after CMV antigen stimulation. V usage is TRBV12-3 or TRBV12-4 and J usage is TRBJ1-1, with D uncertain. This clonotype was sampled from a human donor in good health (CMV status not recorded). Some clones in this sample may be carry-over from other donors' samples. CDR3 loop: CASNLQQNTEAFF. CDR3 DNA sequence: TGTGCCAGCAATTTACAGCAAAACACTGAAGCTTTCTTT.